This TCR beta chain was identified in a study of human T cells and chemical hapten exposure. The time point denotes: healthy volunteer bleed at 6 weeks. Unseparated into fractions, whole blood served as the source from which total RNA was extracted. This clonotype came up many times. Its specificity is unknown. Notes on the study in general: TCRs above 1 in 1000 frequency stayed constant with DPC sensitization.

The study's library attached unique molecular identifiers to single cDNA molecules. Per the original data handling: A typical sample had some 96,000 TCRs, with about 23,224 to 690,600 overall. TCRdb processed the RACE reads anew with MiXCR; each CDR3 protein has one entry. For this entry, the V and J calls and clone size follow TCRdb and not the study's own pipeline. The repertoire consists of under 45,000 distinct CDR3 sequences, with 4.5% to 5.5% occurring once and the leading ten covering roughly 13%. The TCR originated in a human donor in good health. Some clones in this sample may be carry-over from other donors' samples. The specimen was whole blood.

The CDR3 sequence: CASSFGAPQETQYF. The CDR3 DNA reads as TGCGCCAGCAGCTTCGGGGCCCCACAAGAGACCCAGTACTTC. The chain links TRBV5-1 to TRBJ2-5; tentatively, D is TRBD1 or TRBD2 (5 bases each). This CDR3 is 14 amino acids long. Germline-derived CDR1 and CDR2 are SGHRS and YFSETQ. V was trimmed by 2 bases and J by 2 bases, leaving 10 bases between them. The full variable domain, in which reference TRBV5-1 and TRBJ2-5 provide the parts outside the CDR3, is KAGVTQTPRYLIKTRGQQVTLSCSPISGHRSVSWYQQTPGQGLQFLFEYFSETQRNKGNFPGRFSGRQFSNSRSEMNVSTLELGDSALYLCASSFGAPQETQYFGPGTRLLVL.